Presented here are 6 T cell receptor beta chains from one specimen sequenced in a study of blood T cell repertoires in COVID-19. Generated by immunoSEQ multiplex PCR, the TCRdb table keeps only in-frame clones and is missing some. The table shows more than 65,000 clones, with roughly 85% occurring only once. The sequenced material came from peripheral blood. These receptors originate from a man aged 60 to 69 with acute or convalescent COVID-19.

This rearrangement joins TRBV6-6 to TRBJ2-5; 7 bases are a match to TRBD2. V lost 5 bases, J lost 1 base, and 7 bases stayed unmatched. This CDR3 is built from 15 residues. Looked up from germline, CDR1 is MNHNY and CDR2 is SVGAGI (reference sequence). The CDR3 loop is CASSGMRGSQETQYF. CDR3 in DNA: TGTGCCAGCAGTGGTATGCGGGGGTCCCAAGAGACCCAGTACTTC.

This clone was seen a few times. The chain employs TRBV6-5 and TRBJ2-5; TRBD1 aligns across 8 bases. This CDR3 is 16 amino acids long. Trimming removed 2 bases from V and 4 bases from J; junction bases left unmatched: 9. Looked up from germline, CDR1 is MNHEY and CDR2 is SVGAGI. In DNA form, the CDR3 reads TGTGCCAGCAGTTACGGCCCCGGACAGGGAAGAGAGACCCAGTACTTC. Protein sequence: CASSYGPGQGRETQYF.

This chain uses TRBV5-5 with TRBJ1-5; D gene unclear. The germline V gene has CDR1 SGHKS and CDR2 YYEKEE (reference sequence). This CDR3 is 16 amino acids long. V lost 1 base to trimming and J lost 1 base, with 12 bases between them. The DNA of the CDR3 is TGTGCCAGCAGCTTGTACGAGGGAATGAGCAATCAGCCCCAGCATTTT. It specifies CASSLYEGMSNQPQHF. The entire variable domain, with the rest obtained from reference TRBV5-5 and TRBJ1-5, is as follows: DAGVTQSPTHLIKTRGQQVTLRCSPISGHKSVSWYQQVLGQGPQFIFQYYEKEERGRGNFPDRFSARQFPNYSSELNVNALLLGDSALYLCASSLYEGMSNQPQHFGDGTRLSIL.

The chain joins TRBV11-2 to TRBJ1-4; 8 bases are a match to TRBD1. The CDR3 has 16 amino acids. Germline CDR1 is SGHAT and CDR2 is FQNNGV. J gave up 8 bases and V 4 bases, and 12 bases lay outside the gene matches. The CDR3 DNA reads as TGTGCCAGCAGCTCACTCTACAGGGGGGATTCGGAAAAACTGTTTTTT. Translated: CASSSLYRGDSEKLFF.

The gene calls are TRBV19 and TRBJ2-5; weak D call: TRBD1 (6 bases). There are 14 residues in the CDR3. V gave up 4 bases and J gave up 5 bases, with 14 bases separating them. Germline CDR1 is LNHDA and CDR2 is SQIVND (reference sequence). CDR3 loop: CASSTGTFRETQYF. The CDR3 coding sequence is TGTGCCAGTAGTACCGGGACATTCCGCGAGACCCAGTACTTC.

V and J are TRBV4-3 and TRBJ2-5; 9 nucleotides agree with TRBD2. CDR3 length: 16 amino acids. Germline-derived CDR1 and CDR2 are LGHNA and YSLEER. V was clipped by 0 bases and J by 4 bases; unmatched bases: 6. DNA of the CDR3: TGCGCCAGCAGCCAAGACCGCGGGGGGGGAGGAGAGACCCAGTACTTC. Its translation: CASSQDRGGGGETQYF.